These 20 T cell receptor beta chains originate from one sample sequenced in a study of T cell responses to AZD1222 COVID-19 vaccine. Clones were read by immunoSEQ multiplex PCR, and TCRdb kept only the in-frame ones, dropping some. Of roughly 100,000 clones listed, roughly 90% were seen once; the top ten hold about 4.9%. The starting material was peripheral blood, obtained on day 0 of AZD1222 vaccination. The receptors originated from an adult in good health.

V usage is TRBV23-1 and J usage is TRBJ1-2; a weak D match, TRBD1 (6 bases). TRBV23-1 is given ORF status, its function remaining uncertain. Trimming removed 3 bases from V and 0 bases from J, with 20 bases in between. There are 18 residues in the CDR3. CDR3 loop: CASSHPLQGRGSNYGYTF. Written as DNA, the CDR3 is TGCGCCAGCAGTCATCCCCTCCAGGGGAGGGGGTCTAACTATGGCTACACCTTC.

The V and J genes are TRBV7-9 and TRBJ1-1, with D possibly matching TRBD1 (6 bases). There are 13 residues in the CDR3. The germline V gene has CDR1 SEHNR and CDR2 FQNEAQ (reference sequence). V was clipped by 1 base and J by 7 bases, with 10 bases between them. The CDR3 sequence is CASSLVGAVEAFF. CDR3 sequence (DNA): TGTGCCAGCAGCTTAGTGGGGGCAGTTGAAGCTTTCTTT.

The chain employs TRBV4-3 and TRBJ2-3; D is possibly TRBD2 (7 bases). The germline V gene has CDR1 LGHNA and CDR2 YSLEER. The CDR3 contains 15 residues. The germline V and J ends were trimmed by 4 bases and 2 bases, with 13 bases remaining between them. Here the CDR3 reads CASSPGGGFTDTQYF. The CDR3 DNA is TGCGCCAGCAGCCCGGGGGGCGGTTTCACAGATACGCAGTATTTT.

J is TRBJ1-1 and V is TRBV5-1, with 7 bases aligning to TRBD1. V dropped 5 bases and J dropped 0; count of bases not matched to a gene: 4. The CDR3 sequence is 14 residues long. The V gene's germline CDR1 is SGHRS and CDR2 YFSETQ. CDR3 DNA sequence: TGCGCCAGCAGGGCCGGGACAGTGAACACTGAAGCTTTCTTT. Protein sequence: CASRAGTVNTEAFF.

The gene calls are TRBV15 and TRBJ2-1, with D possibly TRBD2 on 5 matching bases. Trimming pared 2 bases from V and 7 bases from J, leaving 12 bases between. Per germline, CDR1 LNHNV and CDR2 YYDKDF (reference sequence). The CDR3 extends over 14 amino acids. DNA of the CDR3: TGTGCCACCAGCAGAAGGAACGGACTGAATGAGCAGTTCTTC. It codes for CATSRRNGLNEQFF.

This chain uses TRBV19 with TRBJ1-1; D gene unclear. Trimming pared 8 bases from V and 0 bases from J, leaving 13 bases between. This CDR3 region has 14 residues. Germline V lookup: CDR1 LNHDA, CDR2 SQIVND (reference sequence). CDR3 region: CASASRRVNTEAFF. DNA for the CDR3: TGTGCCAGTGCCTCTAGGAGGGTGAACACTGAAGCTTTCTTT.

This chain joins TRBV6-5 and TRBJ1-6, with 7 bases that match TRBD1. The CDR3 runs 15 residues. The J segment lost 10 bases and the V segment lost 4 bases, leaving 10 bases of the junction unmatched. CDR1 and CDR2 (germline): MNHEY, SVGAGI. The CDR3 sequence is CASSSIDRDSSPLHF. The CDR3 nucleotides are TGTGCCAGCAGTTCCATTGACAGGGACAGCTCACCCCTCCACTTT.

The chain uses TRBV7-3 and TRBJ1-6, with 7 bases fitting TRBD1. J gave up 5 bases and V 5 bases, and 3 bases lay outside the gene matches. This CDR3 has 14 residues. The germline V gene has CDR1 SGHTA and CDR2 FQGTGA. The CDR3 DNA sequence: TGTGCCAGCAGCCCGACAGGGAATAATTCACCCCTCCACTTT. The encoded protein is CASSPTGNNSPLHF.

This chain links TRBV2 with TRBJ2-1; 10 nucleotides agree with TRBD2. The germline CDR1 and CDR2 sequences are SNHLY and FYNNEI. With V trimmed by 6 bases and J by 8 bases, 13 bases remained unmatched. The CDR3 spans 16 residues. CDR3 sequence (DNA): TGTGCCAGCAGCCCCGAATGGGCTAGCGGGAGAGATGAGCAGTTCTTC. Its translation: CASSPEWASGRDEQFF.

The chain combines TRBV7-9 with TRBJ2-1; no definite D call. The length of the CDR3 is 11 residues. V shed 5 bases and J shed 10 bases, with 9 bases lying between them. Germline CDR1 SEHNR, CDR2 FQNEAQ (reference sequence). The CDR3 region has the DNA TGTGCCAGCAGCCCCACCTTGGAGCAGTTCTTC. Translated: CASSPTLEQFF.

This clone was seen just once. J is TRBJ2-2 and V is TRBV10-2; tentative D call: TRBD2 (6 bases). Trimming shortened V by 7 bases and J by 7 bases, and 7 bases separated the two germline ends. The CDR3 is 11 residues long. Germline V gene lookup returns CDR1 WSHSY and CDR2 SAAADI. The CDR3 protein is CASMGGGELFF. Written as DNA, the CDR3 is TGCGCCAGCATGGGGGGCGGGGAGCTGTTTTTT.

The chain combines TRBV4-1 with TRBJ2-7; TRBD1 matches at 9 bases. Losses at the gene ends were 4 bases for V and 7 bases for J; bases not matched to a gene: 11. This CDR3 region has 15 residues. The germline V gene encodes CDR1 MGHRA and CDR2 YSYEKL. DNA for the CDR3: TGCGCCAGCAGCCCCACAGGGGGCGGTCTGGGGGAGCAGTACTTC. Its protein product is CASSPTGGGLGEQYF.

The table lists this clone with a count of one. The gene calls are TRBV10-3 and TRBJ2-1, with 12 bases that match TRBD2. The V gene's germline CDR1 is ENHRY and CDR2 SYGVKD. This CDR3 contains 17 residues. Trimming cost V 3 bases and J 4 bases; bases outside gene matches: 7. The CDR3 coding sequence is TGTGCCATCAGTGAAGACACTGGGACTAGCGGGTACAATGAGCAGTTCTTC. It is translated as CAISEDTGTSGYNEQFF.

This clone was counted once. The chain couples TRBV5-1 to TRBJ2-6; no reliable D call. The V end was cut by 4 bases, the J end by 0 bases, with 11 bases between. The CDR3 runs to 16 residues. Germline V CDR1 and CDR2: SGHRS, YFSETQ. The CDR3 protein is CASSPRQSSGANVLTF. The CDR3 DNA is TGCGCCAGCAGCCCGCGGCAGAGCTCTGGGGCCAACGTCCTGACTTTC.

V is TRBV20-1 and J is TRBJ1-1; tentative D call: TRBD1 (6 bases). Per germline, CDR1 DFQATT and CDR2 SNEGSKA (reference sequence). The CDR3 has 11 amino acids. V was shortened by 3 bases and J by 10 bases, with 12 bases between the two germline ends. The CDR3 reads CSASPRGPAFF. CDR3 in DNA: TGCAGTGCTAGTCCCCGGGGGCCAGCTTTCTTT.

The chain has TRBV2 and TRBJ2-3; no definite D call. The V gene's germline CDR1 is SNHLY and CDR2 FYNNEI. The V gene lost 7 bases and the J gene lost 6 bases, with 8 bases spanning the gap. The CDR3 is made up of 11 amino acids. CDR3 nucleotides: TGTGCCAGCAATTTGGGGGATACGCAGTATTTT. Its translation: CASNLGDTQYF.

This rearrangement joins TRBV9 to TRBJ1-2; D is ambiguous. Germline loops: CDR1 SGDLS, CDR2 YYNGEE. The CDR3 sequence is 14 residues long. V shed 0 bases and J shed 4 bases, with 10 bases lying between them. The CDR3 DNA follows: TGTGCCAGCAGCGTAGAAGCGGGTCTCTATGGCTACACCTTC. This sequence encodes CASSVEAGLYGYTF.

The J gene is TRBJ1-2, the V gene TRBV27; D is ambiguous. V gave up 1 base and J gave up 7 bases, with 19 bases separating them. Germline values: CDR1 MNHEY, CDR2 SMNVEV (reference sequence). The CDR3 sequence is 16 residues long. The CDR3 loop reads CASSLLTGLYLGGYTF. CDR3 DNA: TGTGCCAGCAGTTTATTGACCGGACTCTATTTGGGTGGCTACACCTTC.

The chain is built from TRBV18 and TRBJ1-2; 7 positions match TRBD1. The V gene's germline CDR1 is KGHSH and CDR2 LQKENI. V gave up 3 bases and J gave up 1 base; unmatched junction bases: 5. This CDR3 contains 15 residues. CDR3 DNA: TGTGCCAGCTCACCGGACAGGAGTAATAACTATGGCTACACCTTC. Its translation: CASSPDRSNNYGYTF.

The gene calls are TRBV7-8 and TRBJ2-5, with TRBD2 identical over 9 bases. The CDR3 extends over 14 amino acids. Trimming at V came to 8 bases and at J to 8 bases, leaving 12 bases not matched to a gene. Germline CDR1 and CDR2: SGHVS and FQNEAQ. CDR3 protein: CASASGIIGTTQYF. The CDR3 DNA reads as TGTGCCAGCGCTAGCGGGATTATTGGGACAACCCAGTACTTC.